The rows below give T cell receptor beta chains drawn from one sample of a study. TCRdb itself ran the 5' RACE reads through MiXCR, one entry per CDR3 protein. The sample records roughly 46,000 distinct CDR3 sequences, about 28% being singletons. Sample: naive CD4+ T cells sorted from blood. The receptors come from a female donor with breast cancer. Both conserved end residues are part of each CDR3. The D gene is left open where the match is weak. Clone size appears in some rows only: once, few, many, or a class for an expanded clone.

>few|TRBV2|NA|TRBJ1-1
CASSEVSPETEAFF
TGTGCCAGCAGTGAAGTCTCCCCAGAAACTGAAGCTTTCTTT
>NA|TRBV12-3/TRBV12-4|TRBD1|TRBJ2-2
CASSLRQGRTGELFF
TGTGCCAGCAGTCTCAGACAGGGCCGGACCGGGGAGCTGTTTTTT
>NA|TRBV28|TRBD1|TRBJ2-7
CASTLPEHRGLDEQYF
TGTGCCAGCACCCTCCCCGAGCACAGGGGTCTTGACGAGCAGTACTTC
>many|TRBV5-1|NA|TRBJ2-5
CASSLDAGGETQYF
TGCGCCAGCAGCTTGGACGCGGGTGGAGAGACCCAGTACTTC
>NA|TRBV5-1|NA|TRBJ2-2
CASSLVQGRAGELFF
TGCGCCAGCAGCTTGGTGCAGGGCAGGGCCGGGGAGCTGTTTTTT
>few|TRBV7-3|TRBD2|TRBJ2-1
CASSAGLAGGPSGEQFF
TGTGCCAGCAGCGCTGGACTAGCGGGAGGGCCCTCAGGAGAGCAGTTCTTC
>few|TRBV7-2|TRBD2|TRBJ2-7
CASSPLAGRPGEQYF
TGTGCCAGCAGCCCTCTAGCGGGGAGGCCTGGCGAGCAGTACTTC
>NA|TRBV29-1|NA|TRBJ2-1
CSGLVGAGGDEQFF
TGCAGCGGATTAGTGGGGGCTGGTGGCGATGAGCAGTTCTTC
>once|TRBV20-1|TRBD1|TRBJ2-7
CSARDPGTGDEQYF
TGCAGTGCTAGAGATCCCGGGACAGGGGACGAGCAGTACTTC
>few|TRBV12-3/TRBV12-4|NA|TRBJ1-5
CASSLASGDQPQHF
TGTGCCAGCAGTTTAGCGAGCGGAGATCAGCCCCAGCATTTT
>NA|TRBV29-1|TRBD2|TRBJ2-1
CSAGLAGGGEQFF
TGCAGCGCCGGACTAGCGGGAGGTGGCGAGCAGTTCTTC
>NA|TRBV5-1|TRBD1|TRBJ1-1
CASSSDRGYSEAFF
TGCGCCAGCAGCTCGGACAGGGGGTATTCTGAAGCTTTCTTT
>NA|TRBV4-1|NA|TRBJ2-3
CASSHHLGSIWNTQYF
TGCGCCAGCAGCCACCACTTGGGGAGTATATGGAATACGCAGTATTTT
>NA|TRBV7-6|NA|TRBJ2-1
CASTLSPRNEQFF
TGTGCCAGCACCTTATCTCCTCGCAATGAGCAGTTCTTC
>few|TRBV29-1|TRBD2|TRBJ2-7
CSAGTSGDEQYF
TGCAGCGCCGGGACTAGCGGTGACGAGCAGTACTTC
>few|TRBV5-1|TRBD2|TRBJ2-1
CASSHALNSGDNEQFF
TGCGCCAGCAGCCATGCCCTGAATAGCGGGGACAATGAGCAGTTCTTC
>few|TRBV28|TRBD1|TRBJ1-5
CASSATGANQPQHF
TGTGCCAGCAGTGCGACAGGGGCTAATCAGCCCCAGCATTTT
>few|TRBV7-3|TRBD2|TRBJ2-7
CASSLGLGNEQYF
TGTGCCAGCAGCTTAGGACTAGGGAACGAGCAGTACTTC
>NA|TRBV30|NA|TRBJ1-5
CAWSVPGSFSNQPQHF
TGTGCCTGGAGTGTGCCCGGGAGCTTCTCTAATCAGCCCCAGCATTTT
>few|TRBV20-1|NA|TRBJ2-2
CSAPVRTGELFF
TGCAGTGCCCCCGTACGCACCGGGGAGCTGTTTTTT
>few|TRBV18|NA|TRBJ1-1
CASRPPSVRTDEAFF
TGTGCCAGCCGACCCCCCAGTGTAAGGACGGATGAAGCTTTCTTT
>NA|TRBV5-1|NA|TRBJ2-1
CASSLASALFNEQFF
TGCGCCAGCAGCTTGGCTAGCGCCCTGTTCAATGAGCAGTTCTTC
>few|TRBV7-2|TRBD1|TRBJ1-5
CASSSRTGRGQPQHF
TGTGCCAGCAGCTCCCGGACAGGGCGGGGACAGCCCCAGCATTTT
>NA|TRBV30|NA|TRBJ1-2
CAWRGNYGYTF
TGTGCCTGGCGGGGAAACTATGGCTACACCTTC
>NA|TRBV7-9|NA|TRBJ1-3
CASGAGSANTIYF
TGTGCCAGCGGGGCAGGGTCGGCAAACACCATATATTTT
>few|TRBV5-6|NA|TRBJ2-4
CASSLGGLAQNIQYF
TGTGCCAGCAGCTTGGGGGGGCTCGCCCAAAACATTCAGTACTTC
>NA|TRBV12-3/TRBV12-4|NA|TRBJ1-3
CASSIIRNTIYF
TGTGCCAGCTCAATCATCCGAAACACCATATATTTT
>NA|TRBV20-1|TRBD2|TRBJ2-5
CSAKREQETQYF
TGCAGTGCTAAGCGGGAGCAGGAGACCCAGTACTTC
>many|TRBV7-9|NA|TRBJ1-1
CASSSKNTEAFF
TGTGCCAGCAGCTCGAAGAACACTGAAGCTTTCTTT
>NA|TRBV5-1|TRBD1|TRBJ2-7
CASSESPGQGVSGYEQYF
TGCGCCAGCAGCGAGAGCCCGGGACAGGGGGTTTCTGGCTACGAGCAGTACTTC
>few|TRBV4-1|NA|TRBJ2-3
CASSQGFLGQLGDTQYF
TGCGCCAGCAGCCAAGGGTTTTTAGGACAGCTAGGAGATACGCAGTATTTT
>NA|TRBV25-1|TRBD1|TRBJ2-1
CASSEPRQGDREQFF
TGTGCCAGCAGTGAACCCCGACAGGGCGATCGTGAGCAGTTCTTC